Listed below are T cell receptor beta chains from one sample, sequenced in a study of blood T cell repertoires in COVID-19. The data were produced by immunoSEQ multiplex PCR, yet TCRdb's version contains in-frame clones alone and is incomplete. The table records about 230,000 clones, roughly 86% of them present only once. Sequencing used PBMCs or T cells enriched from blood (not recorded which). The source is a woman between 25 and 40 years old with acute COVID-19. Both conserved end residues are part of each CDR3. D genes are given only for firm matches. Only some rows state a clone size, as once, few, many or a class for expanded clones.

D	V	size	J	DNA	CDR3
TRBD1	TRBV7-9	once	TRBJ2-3	TGTGCCAGCAGAACCGCAGGGGGCTCAGATACGCAGTATTTT	CASRTAGGSDTQYF
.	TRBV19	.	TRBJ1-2	TGTGCCAGTAGTGCCAGGGATGGCTACACCTTC	CASSARDGYTF
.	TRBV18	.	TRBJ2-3	TGTGCCAGCTCACCTCCGACAGCAACCCGAACAGATACGCAGTATTTT	CASSPPTATRTDTQYF
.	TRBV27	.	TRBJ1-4	TGTGCCAGCAGTCCCGTCCGGGGCAGGGGTAATGAAAAACTGTTTTTT	CASSPVRGRGNEKLFF
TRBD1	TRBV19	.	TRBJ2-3	TGTGCCAGCCAGGACAGGGGGCAAGCTAGAGATACGCAGTATTTT	CASQDRGQARDTQYF
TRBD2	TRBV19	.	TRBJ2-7	TGTGCCAGTAGCCCGGGACTAGGAGTCTACGAGCAGTACTTC	CASSPGLGVYEQYF
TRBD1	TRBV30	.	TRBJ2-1	TGTGCCTGGACCACAGAGGGACAGGGTGCGAATGAGCAGTTCTTC	CAWTTEGQGANEQFF
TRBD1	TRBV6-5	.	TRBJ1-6	TGTGCCAGTACTACGGGACAGGGCAATTCACCCCTCCACTTT	CASTTGQGNSPLHF
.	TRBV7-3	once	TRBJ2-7	TGTGCCAGCAGCCCAGCAACGGGCTACGAGCAGTACTTC	CASSPATGYEQYF
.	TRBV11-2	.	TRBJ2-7	TGTGCCAGCAGCTTAAGGGGGGGGCCCTACGAGCAGTACTTC	CASSLRGGPYEQYF
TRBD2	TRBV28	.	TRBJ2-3	TGTGCCAGCAGTTTATTCACTAGCGGGGGGGGAGTACCAGATACGCAGTATTTT	CASSLFTSGGGVPDTQYF
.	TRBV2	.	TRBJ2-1	TGTGCCAGCATGACCGCTAGCGCATACAATGAGCAGTTCTTC	CASMTASAYNEQFF
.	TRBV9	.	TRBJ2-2	TGTGCCAGCAGGACATCCACGAACACCGGGGAGCTGTTTTTT	CASRTSTNTGELFF
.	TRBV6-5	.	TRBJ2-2	TGTGCCAGCAGTTACTCGATTAGGGGTCCCGGGGAGCTGTTTTTT	CASSYSIRGPGELFF
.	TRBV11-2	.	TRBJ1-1	TGTGCCAGCAGCTTAGGGGCTGCGAACACTGAAGCTTTCTTT	CASSLGAANTEAFF
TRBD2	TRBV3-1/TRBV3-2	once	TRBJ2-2	TGTGCCAGCAGCCAGGCGCCGGGACTAGCGGCCAACACCGGGGAGCTGTTTTTT	CASSQAPGLAANTGELFF